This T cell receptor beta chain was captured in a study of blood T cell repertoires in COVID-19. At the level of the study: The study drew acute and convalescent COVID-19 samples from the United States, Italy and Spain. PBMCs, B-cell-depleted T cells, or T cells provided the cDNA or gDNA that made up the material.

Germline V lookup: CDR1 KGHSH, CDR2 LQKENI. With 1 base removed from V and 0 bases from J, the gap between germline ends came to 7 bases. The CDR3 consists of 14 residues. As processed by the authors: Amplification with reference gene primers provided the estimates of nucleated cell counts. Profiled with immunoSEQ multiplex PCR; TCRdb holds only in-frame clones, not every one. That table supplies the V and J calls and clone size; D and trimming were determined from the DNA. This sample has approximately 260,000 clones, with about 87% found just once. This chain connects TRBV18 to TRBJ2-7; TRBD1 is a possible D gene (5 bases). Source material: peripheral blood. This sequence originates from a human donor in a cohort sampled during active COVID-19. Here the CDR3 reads CASSPRQSSYEQYF. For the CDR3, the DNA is TGTGCCAGCTCACCACGACAGAGCTCCTACGAGCAGTACTTC.